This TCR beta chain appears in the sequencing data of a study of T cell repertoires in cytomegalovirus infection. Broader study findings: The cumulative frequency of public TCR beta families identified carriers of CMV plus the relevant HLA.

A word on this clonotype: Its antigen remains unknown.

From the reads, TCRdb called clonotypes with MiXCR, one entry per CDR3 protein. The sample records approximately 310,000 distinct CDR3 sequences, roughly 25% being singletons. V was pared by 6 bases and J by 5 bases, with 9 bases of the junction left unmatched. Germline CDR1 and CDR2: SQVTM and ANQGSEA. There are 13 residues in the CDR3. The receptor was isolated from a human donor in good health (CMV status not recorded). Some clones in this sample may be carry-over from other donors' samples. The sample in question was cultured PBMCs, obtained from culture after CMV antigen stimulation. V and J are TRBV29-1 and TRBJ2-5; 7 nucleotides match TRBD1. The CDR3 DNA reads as TGCAGCGTCCGACAGGGAGTAAGGGAGACCCAGTACTTC. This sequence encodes CSVRQGVRETQYF.